This T cell receptor beta chain was captured by sequencing in a study of blood T cells in healthy people across ages. Study findings and constraints: TCR beta diversity per million T cells fell roughly linearly with age.

This CDR3 contains 13 residues. The ends were cut back, 3 bases at V and 11 bases at J, with 15 bases in the middle. Germline values: CDR1 KGHDR, CDR2 SFDVKD. Total RNA, at least 6 micrograms per sample, came from PBMCs. A second roughly 6 to 11 cycle PCR used barcoded and J-beta primers. A template-switch adaptor containing 12 random nucleotides labeled each cDNA molecule. Samples each returned at least 2.5 million CDR3-containing paired-end reads. TCRdb passed the 5' RACE reads through MiXCR, listing each CDR3 protein once. The sample shows around 2 million distinct CDR3 sequences, about 39% of them seen only once. This clonotype was detected only a few times. Its antigen remains unidentified.

The sequence came from a human donor in good health. Specimen: blood. The V and J genes are TRBV24-1 and TRBJ2-5; the D gene is possibly TRBD2 (5 bases). The CDR3 region is CATSDADDYGQYF. The DNA for the CDR3 is TGTGCCACCAGTGATGCTGACGACTACGGGCAGTACTTC.